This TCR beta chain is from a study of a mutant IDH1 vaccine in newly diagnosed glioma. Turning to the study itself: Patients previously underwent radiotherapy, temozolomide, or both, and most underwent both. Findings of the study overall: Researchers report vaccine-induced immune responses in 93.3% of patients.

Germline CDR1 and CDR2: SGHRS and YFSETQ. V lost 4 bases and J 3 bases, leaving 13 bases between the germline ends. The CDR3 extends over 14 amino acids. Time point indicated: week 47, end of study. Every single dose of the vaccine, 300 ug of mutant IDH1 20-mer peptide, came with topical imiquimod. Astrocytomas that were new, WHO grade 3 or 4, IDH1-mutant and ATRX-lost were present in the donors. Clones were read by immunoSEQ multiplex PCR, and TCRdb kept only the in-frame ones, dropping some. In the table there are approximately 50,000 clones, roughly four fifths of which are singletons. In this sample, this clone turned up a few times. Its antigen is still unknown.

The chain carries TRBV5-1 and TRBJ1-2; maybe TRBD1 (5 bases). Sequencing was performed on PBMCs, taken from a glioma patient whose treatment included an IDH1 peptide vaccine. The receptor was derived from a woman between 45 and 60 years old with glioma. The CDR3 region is CASSENQGHYGYTF. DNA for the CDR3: TGCGCCAGCAGCGAGAATCAGGGACACTATGGCTACACCTTC. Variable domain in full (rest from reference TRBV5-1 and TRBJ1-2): KAGVTQTPRYLIKTRGQQVTLSCSPISGHRSVSWYQQTPGQGLQFLFEYFSETQRNKGNFPGRFSGRQFSNSRSEMNVSTLELGDSALYLCASSENQGHYGYTFGSGTRLTVV.